This T cell receptor beta chain originates from a study of blood T cells in healthy people across ages. Per germline, CDR1 LGHDT and CDR2 YNNKEL (reference sequence). The CDR3 totals 14 residues. The V end lost 3 bases, the J end lost 8 bases, and 14 bases lay between the germline ends. For the second PCR, which ran for about 7 to 11 cycles, a sample-barcoded 5' primer and a J-beta primer mix were used. MiXCR was run by TCRdb on the 5' RACE reads, yielding one entry per CDR3 protein. The sample lists 800,000 to 1,300,000 distinct CDR3 sequences; approximately 25% were seen once. This clonotype was counted between two and nine times. Staff drew ten milliliters of peripheral blood from each donor. These data are also associated with another study on T cells of mothers and their children. Per that study: Mothers yielded over 8 million CDR3 reads, children approximately 2.8 million each. Across the analysis, no persistent microchimeric T cell clones were detected.

The sequence was collected from a girl aged 2 to 10 in good health. The sample taken for sequencing was blood. V gene TRBV3-1 combines with J gene TRBJ2-1, with D possibly being TRBD2 (7 bases). The DNA for the CDR3 is TGTGCCAGCAGCCATGGATTGGGGGGGCATGAGCAGTTCTTC. Encoded protein: CASSHGLGGHEQFF.